Below are 9 T cell receptor beta chains sequenced from a single sample in a study of blood T cells in healthy people across ages. Combining a sample-barcoded 5' primer with a J-beta primer mix, a second PCR ran for about 6 to 12 cycles. In TCRdb, the 5' RACE reads were re-called with MiXCR into one record per CDR3 protein. The sample has roughly 1.5 million distinct CDR3 sequences, under 55% seen once. Source material: blood. The source of these receptors is a woman younger than 30 in good health.

This sequence joins TRBV5-1 and TRBJ2-7; a weak D match, TRBD2 (6 bases). CDR1 is SGHRS, CDR2 YFSETQ, per germline. V shed 1 base and J shed 0 bases, with 14 bases lying between them. CDR3 size: 16 residues. The CDR3 reads CASSLSGLPSSYEQYF. DNA of the CDR3: TGCGCCAGCAGCTTGTCTGGACTACCAAGCTCCTACGAGCAGTACTTC. The variable domain in full, completed from reference TRBV5-1 and TRBJ2-7, reads KAGVTQTPRYLIKTRGQQVTLSCSPISGHRSVSWYQQTPGQGLQFLFEYFSETQRNKGNFPGRFSGRQFSNSRSEMNVSTLELGDSALYLCASSLSGLPSSYEQYFGPGTRLTVT.

The chain combines TRBV7-6 with TRBJ2-1; D uncertain. Germline V lookup: CDR1 SGHVS, CDR2 FNYEAQ. Deletions cut 1 base from V and 6 bases from J, with 19 bases between. The CDR3 length is 17 residues. The CDR3 bases are TGTGCCAGCAGCTTAGTAGGAGCTAAAACTAACCTCAATGAGCAGTTCTTC. Translating it yields CASSLVGAKTNLNEQFF.

The chain is built from TRBV6-2 or TRBV6-3 and TRBJ1-5; no clear D. The V end was cut by 0 bases, the J end by 9 bases, with 12 bases between. Germline assignment: CDR1 MNHEY and CDR2 SVGEGT. CDR3 size: 14 residues. CDR3 sequence: CASSYSEALGPQHF. For the CDR3, the DNA is TGTGCCAGCAGTTACTCTGAAGCTTTAGGGCCCCAGCATTTT.

In its sample, this clonotype was seen a few times. The chain links TRBV20-1 to TRBJ2-1; 12 bases are a match to TRBD2. Unmatched junction bases numbered 6, after V lost 6 bases and J lost 3 bases. Germline V gives CDR1 DFQATT, CDR2 SNEGSKA (reference sequence). The CDR3 is 15 residues long. CDR3 nucleotides: TGCAGTGCCCGGGGACTAGCGGGTTACTACAATGAGCAGTTCTTC. Amino acid sequence: CSARGLAGYYNEQFF.

This clonotype was picked up a small number of times. This rearrangement joins TRBV20-1 to TRBJ1-1; D gene ambiguous. Germline CDR1 and CDR2: DFQATT and SNEGSKA (reference sequence). This CDR3 is 15 amino acids long. V dropped 3 bases and J dropped 0 bases, with 14 bases sitting between them. CDR3 amino acids: CSARGQVIMNTEAFF. The CDR3 coding sequence is TGCAGTGCTAGGGGCCAGGTGATTATGAACACTGAAGCTTTCTTT.

A few counts support this clonotype. The chain uses TRBV9 and TRBJ2-7; perhaps TRBD1 as D (6 bases). The CDR3 spans 13 residues. Germline V gene lookup returns CDR1 SGDLS and CDR2 YYNGEE. Trimming stripped 4 bases from V and 6 bases from J, with 14 bases between. In nucleotides, the CDR3 is TGTGCCAGCAGCAAATGGGACACCTCCGAGCAGTACTTC. It specifies CASSKWDTSEQYF.

This clonotype was seen a few times. The rearrangement uses TRBV12-3 or TRBV12-4 and TRBJ1-2, with TRBD1 matching 7 bases. This CDR3 region has 15 residues. Trimming cost V 6 bases and J 4 bases; bases outside gene matches: 11. The CDR3 DNA follows: TGTGCCAGCAGCACGGACAGGCTAGGATTCTATGGCTACACCTTC. It encodes CASSTDRLGFYGYTF.

This clonotype was seen more than once but under ten times. The CDR3 here is CASGTSGTFYEQYF. CDR3 nucleotides: TGTGCCAGCGGGACTAGCGGAACCTTCTACGAGCAGTACTTC. V is TRBV28 and J is TRBJ2-7; 11 bases are a match to TRBD2. After removal of 8 bases from V and 3 bases from J, the junction contained 6 bases not matched to a gene. Germline CDR1 MDHEN, CDR2 SYDVKM. The CDR3 runs to 14 residues. Full variable domain (remainder filled in from reference TRBV28 and TRBJ2-7): DVKVTQSSRYLVKRTGEKVFLECVQDMDHENMFWYRQDPGLGLRLIYFSYDVKMKEKGDIPEGYSVSREKKERFSLILESASTNQTSMYLCASGTSGTFYEQYFGPGTRLTVT.

V is TRBV7-9 and J is TRBJ2-5; weak D call: TRBD1 (6 bases). Germline-derived CDR1 and CDR2 are SEHNR and FQNEAQ (reference sequence). This CDR3 has 14 residues. Trimming cost V 5 bases and J 5 bases, with 15 bases left between them. The CDR3 DNA is TGTGCCAGCAGCGGGTGGACAGCTCCTGAGACCCAGTACTTC. Its translation: CASSGWTAPETQYF.